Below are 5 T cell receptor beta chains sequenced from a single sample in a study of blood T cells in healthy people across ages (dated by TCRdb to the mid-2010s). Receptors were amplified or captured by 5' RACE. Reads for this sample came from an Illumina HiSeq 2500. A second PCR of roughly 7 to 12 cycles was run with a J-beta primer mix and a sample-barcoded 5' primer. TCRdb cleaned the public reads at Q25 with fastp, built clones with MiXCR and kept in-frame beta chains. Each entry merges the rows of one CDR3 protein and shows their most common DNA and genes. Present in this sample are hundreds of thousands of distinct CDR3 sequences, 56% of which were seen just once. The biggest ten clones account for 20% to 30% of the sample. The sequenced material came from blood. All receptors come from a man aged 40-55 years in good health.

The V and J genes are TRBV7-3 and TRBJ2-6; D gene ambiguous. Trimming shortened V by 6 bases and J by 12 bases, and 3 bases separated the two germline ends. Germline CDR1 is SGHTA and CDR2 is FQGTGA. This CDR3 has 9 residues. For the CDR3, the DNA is TGTGCCAGCAGGTTCGTCCTGACTTTC. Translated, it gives CASRFVLTF.

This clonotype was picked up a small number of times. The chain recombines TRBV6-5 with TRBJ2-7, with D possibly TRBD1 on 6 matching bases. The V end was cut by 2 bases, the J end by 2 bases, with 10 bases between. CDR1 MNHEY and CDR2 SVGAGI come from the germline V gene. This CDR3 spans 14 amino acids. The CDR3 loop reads CASSYRQGPYEQYF. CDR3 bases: TGTGCCAGCAGTTACCGTCAGGGGCCCTACGAGCAGTACTTC.

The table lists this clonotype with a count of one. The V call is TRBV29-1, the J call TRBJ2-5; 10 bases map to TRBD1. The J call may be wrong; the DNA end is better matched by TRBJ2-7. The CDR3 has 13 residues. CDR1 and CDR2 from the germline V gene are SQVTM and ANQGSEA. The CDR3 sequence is CSVEKDRGSEQYF. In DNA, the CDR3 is TGCAGCGTTGAAAAGGACAGGGGGTCCGAGCAGTACTTC.

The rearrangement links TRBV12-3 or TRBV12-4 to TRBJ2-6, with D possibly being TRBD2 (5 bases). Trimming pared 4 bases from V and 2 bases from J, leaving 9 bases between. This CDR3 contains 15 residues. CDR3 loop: CASSWGVAGANVLTF. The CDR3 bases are TGTGCCAGCAGTTGGGGAGTGGCTGGGGCCAACGTCCTGACTTTC.

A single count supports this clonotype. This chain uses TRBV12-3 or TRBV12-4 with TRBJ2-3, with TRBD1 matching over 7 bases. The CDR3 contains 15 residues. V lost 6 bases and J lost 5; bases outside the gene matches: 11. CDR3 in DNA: TGTGCCAGCAGAGACAGGGTTTTTCCCCTAGATACGCAGTATTTT. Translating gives CASRDRVFPLDTQYF.